This passage covers 23 T cell receptor beta chains from one sample sequenced in a study of OX40 agonist ivuxolimab in advanced cancers. Data came from immunoSEQ multiplex PCR; TCRdb stores just in-frame clones and leaves some out. The sample has 50,000 to 70,000 clones; about 93% are singletons. The source material was CD4+ or CD8+ T cells sorted from blood, sampled in a trial of the OX40 agonist ivuxolimab. The source is an adult with an advanced solid tumor such as melanoma, head and neck, liver or kidney cancer.

V usage is TRBV7-8 and J usage is TRBJ1-4; 8 bases are shared with TRBD1. V shed 7 bases, J shed 7 bases, and the junction held 8 bases outside the gene matches. The CDR3 totals 14 residues. Germline V CDR1 and CDR2: SGHVS, FQNEAQ. The DNA for the CDR3 is TGTGCCAGCACCTCAGCAGGACAGGGTGAAAAACTGTTTTTT. It yields the protein CASTSAGQGEKLFF. Together with reference TRBV7-8 and TRBJ1-4, the CDR3 gives the full variable domain: GAGVSQSPRYKVAKRGQDVALRCDPISGHVSLFWYQQALGQGPEFLTYFQNEAQLDKSGLPSDRFFAERPEGSVSTLKIQRTQQEDSAVYLCASTSAGQGEKLFFGSGTQLSVL.

This clone is medium-sized (0.01 to 0.1%) by share. The chain joins TRBV6-6 to TRBJ2-2; the D call may be TRBD1 or TRBD2 (5 bases each). The germline CDR1 and CDR2 sequences are MNHNY and SVGAGI (reference sequence). Trimming stripped 2 bases from V and 7 bases from J, with 5 bases between. The CDR3 length is 12 residues. As DNA, the CDR3 is TGTGCCAGCAGTTACGGGGGCGGGGAGCTGTTTTTT. Protein sequence: CASSYGGGELFF.

The rearrangement joins TRBV19 to TRBJ1-2; D gene unclear. V lost 5 bases and J 2 bases, leaving 12 bases between the germline ends. CDR1 is LNHDA, CDR2 SQIVND, per germline (reference sequence). The CDR3 has 14 residues. CDR3 in amino acids: CASSPQSTNYGYTF. The CDR3 nucleotides read TGTGCCAGTAGTCCCCAGTCGACGAACTATGGCTACACCTTC. Based on the CDR3 plus reference TRBV19 and TRBJ1-2, the full variable domain is DGGITQSPKYLFRKEGQNVTLSCEQNLNHDAMYWYRQDPGQGLRLIYYSQIVNDFQKGDIAEGYSVSREKKESFPLTVTSAQKNPTAFYLCASSPQSTNYGYTFGSGTRLTVV.

This chain joins TRBV7-9 and TRBJ1-1; D is possibly TRBD1 (5 bases). The length of the CDR3 is 13 residues. Germline lookup yields CDR1 SEHNR and CDR2 FQNEAQ (reference sequence). V was shortened by 5 bases and J by 7 bases, with 14 bases between the two germline ends. CDR3 residues: CASSPGWGSEAFF. In DNA form, the CDR3 reads TGTGCCAGCAGCCCCGGATGGGGCAGTGAAGCTTTCTTT.

This clone was counted a single time. The chain couples TRBV7-9 to TRBJ2-5; no firm D call. The CDR3 is 15 amino acids. V was cut by 5 bases and J by 4 bases, with 17 bases left in between. CDR1 and CDR2 (germline): SEHNR, FQNEAQ (reference sequence). CDR3 protein: CASSGWGALRETQYF. CDR3 sequence (DNA): TGTGCCAGCAGCGGGTGGGGTGCCCTCAGAGAGACCCAGTACTTC.

The CDR3 protein is CASSLMGPGGRGETQYF. In DNA, the CDR3 is TGTGCCAGCAGTTTAATGGGACCCGGGGGGCGCGGAGAGACCCAGTACTTC. The rearrangement joins TRBV28 to TRBJ2-5; TRBD2 might be the D (7 bases). Trimming shortened V by 2 bases and J by 4 bases, and 20 bases separated the two germline ends. Germline CDR1 is MDHEN and CDR2 is SYDVKM. CDR3 length: 17 residues.

This chain uses TRBV9 with TRBJ2-3; D unresolved. Trimming pared 0 bases from V and 2 bases from J, leaving 4 bases between. The CDR3 covers 13 residues. Germline V CDR1 and CDR2: SGDLS, YYNGEE. The CDR3 nucleotides read TGTGCCAGCAGCGTAGTATCCACAGATACGCAGTATTTT. Amino acids: CASSVVSTDTQYF.

The chain is built from TRBV27 and TRBJ2-2, with TRBD1 matching 7 bases. The CDR3 covers 15 residues. Germline V gene data show CDR1 as MNHEY and CDR2 as SMNVEV (reference sequence). V lost 7 bases, J lost 5 bases, and 10 bases stayed unmatched. CDR3 DNA sequence: TGTGCCAGCACCGCCCGGGACAGACCTACCGGGGAGCTGTTTTTT. Its protein product is CASTARDRPTGELFF.

This chain joins TRBV6-6 and TRBJ1-2; D may be TRBD1 (5 bases). Germline assignment: CDR1 MNHNY and CDR2 SVGAGI (reference sequence). V dropped 4 bases and J dropped 3 bases, with 15 bases sitting between them. This CDR3 is 15 amino acids long. DNA of the CDR3: TGTGCCAGCAGTTCGGCAGGGTATAGGGACTATGGCTACACCTTC. Its translation is CASSSAGYRDYGYTF.

The chain employs TRBV4-1 and TRBJ1-4; possible D gene TRBD1, 5 bases. Germline lookup yields CDR1 MGHRA and CDR2 YSYEKL. The ends were cut back, 0 bases at V and 5 bases at J, with 13 bases in the middle. CDR3 size: 16 residues. CDR3 loop: CASSQDSWGSNEKLFF. For the CDR3, the DNA is TGCGCCAGCAGCCAAGATTCATGGGGGAGCAATGAAAAACTGTTTTTT.

This chain joins TRBV28 and TRBJ2-3; no clear D gene. The CDR3 totals 16 residues. Germline CDR1 reads MDHEN; CDR2 reads SYDVKM. Trimming shortened V by 4 bases and J by 2 bases, and 16 bases separated the two germline ends. CDR3 region: CASSSPQRGLTDTQYF. The CDR3 DNA follows: TGTGCCAGCAGTTCACCACAGCGAGGTCTCACAGATACGCAGTATTTT.

The count of this clone is one. This sequence joins TRBV7-9 and TRBJ2-1; possibly TRBD2 for D (5 bases). The CDR3 extends over 14 amino acids. V lost 4 bases to trimming and J lost 6 bases, with 13 bases between them. Germline lookup yields CDR1 SEHNR and CDR2 FQNEAQ (reference sequence). The DNA for the CDR3 is TGTGCCAGCAGCTCCTACGGGGTGGGCAATGAGCAGTTCTTC. Encoded protein: CASSSYGVGNEQFF. The full variable domain, rest sourced from reference TRBV7-9 and TRBJ2-1, is DTGVSQNPRHKITKRGQNVTFRCDPISEHNRLYWYRQTLGQGPEFLTYFQNEAQLEKSRLLSDRFSAERPKGSFSTLEIQRTEQGDSAMYLCASSSYGVGNEQFFGPGTRLTVL.

J is TRBJ2-1 and V is TRBV6-1, with 8 bases lining up with TRBD2. V dropped 3 bases and J dropped 7; count of bases not matched to a gene: 11. The CDR3 is made up of 16 amino acids. Germline V gene sequence: CDR1 MNHNS, CDR2 SASEGT. CDR3 residues: CASSEGSGKPRNEQFF. The CDR3 coding sequence is TGTGCCAGCAGTGAGGGTAGCGGGAAGCCCCGAAATGAGCAGTTCTTC.

The CDR3 nucleotides read TGTGCCAGCAGTGAAGAGATTTCCTCCTACGAGCAGTACTTC. Protein product: CASSEEISSYEQYF. The J gene is TRBJ2-7, the V gene TRBV6-1; no clear D gene. CDR1 is MNHNS and CDR2 is SASEGT in the germline V gene. The V end was cut by 1 base, the J end by 0 bases, with 7 bases between. The CDR3 contains 14 residues.

The chain employs TRBV4-3 and TRBJ2-7, with D possibly being TRBD1 (6 bases). The CDR3 extends over 16 amino acids. The germline V and J ends were trimmed by 0 bases and 1 base, with 13 bases remaining between them. Looked up from germline, CDR1 is LGHNA and CDR2 is YSLEER. Here the CDR3 reads CASSQDWLGTSYEQYF. The CDR3, as DNA: TGCGCCAGCAGCCAAGATTGGCTGGGGACATCCTACGAGCAGTACTTC.

CDR3 DNA: TGTGCCAGTAGTGCGGACGTAGTGGGCTCACCCCTCCACTTT. It yields the protein CASSADVVGSPLHF. The rearrangement joins TRBV19 to TRBJ1-6, with unresolved D. Trimming cost V 5 bases and J 10 bases, with 15 bases left between them. The CDR3 totals 14 residues. Germline V gene lookup returns CDR1 LNHDA and CDR2 SQIVND (reference sequence).

V gene TRBV10-3 combines with J gene TRBJ2-7; 9 bases line up with TRBD1. With 4 bases clipped from V and 3 bases from J, the junction kept 4 bases outside the gene matches. The CDR3 is 14 amino acids. CDR1 and CDR2 (germline): ENHRY, SYGVKD. The CDR3 sequence: CAISGDRALYEQYF. As DNA, the CDR3 is TGTGCCATCAGTGGGGACAGGGCCCTCTACGAGCAGTACTTC.

The CDR3 DNA sequence: TGTGCCAGCAGTTTATTCGGGACAGGGATGTCGGAGACCCAGTACTTC. This sequence encodes CASSLFGTGMSETQYF. The V gene is TRBV27, the J gene TRBJ2-5; the match to TRBD1 covers 9 bases. CDR1 and CDR2 from the germline V gene are MNHEY and SMNVEV (reference sequence). The CDR3 is 16 residues long. Trimming removed 1 base from V and 5 bases from J; junction bases left unmatched: 8.

This chain's CDR3 is CASSPNLEGLAYNEQFF. The CDR3 nucleotides read TGTGCCAGCAGTCCCAACCTAGAGGGACTAGCATACAATGAGCAGTTCTTC. This chain joins TRBV28 and TRBJ2-1; 9 nucleotides line up with TRBD2. The germline CDR1 and CDR2 sequences are MDHEN and SYDVKM. This CDR3 region has 17 residues. The V and J ends lost 5 bases and 4 bases, in that order; junction bases with no gene match: 12.

CDR3 sequence (DNA): TGTGCCAGCAGCCCTCGGGGGGGACAGGGGACGGACACCGGGGAGCTGTTTTTT. Protein product: CASSPRGGQGTDTGELFF. V gene TRBV9 combines with J gene TRBJ2-2; 10 bases are shared with TRBD1. Germline CDR1 SGDLS, CDR2 YYNGEE. V lost 4 bases, J lost 3 bases, and 12 bases stayed unmatched. The CDR3 is 18 amino acids.

This clone was picked up a small number of times. This chain links TRBV25-1 with TRBJ1-1; TRBD1 is a possible D gene (5 bases). Deletions cut 5 bases from V and 4 bases from J, with 11 bases between. The CDR3 is made up of 13 amino acids. Germline V lookup: CDR1 MGHDK, CDR2 SYGVNS. CDR3 DNA: TGTGCCAGCAGTACCCAGGGTCCCACTGAAGCTTTCTTT. It specifies CASSTQGPTEAFF.

The rearrangement links TRBV10-3 to TRBJ2-1, with TRBD2 matching 14 bases. J lost 5 bases, V lost 2 bases, and 11 bases had no gene match. Germline CDR1 and CDR2: ENHRY and SYGVKD. The CDR3 extends over 19 amino acids. The CDR3 DNA follows: TGTGCCATCAGTGAGGTATTAGGGACTAGCGGGAGTTTGGACAATGAGCAGTTCTTC. Protein: CAISEVLGTSGSLDNEQFF.

The chain employs TRBV10-2 and TRBJ1-6, with 7 bases identical to TRBD1. With 6 bases clipped from V and 8 bases from J, the junction kept 16 bases outside the gene matches. Germline assignment: CDR1 WSHSY and CDR2 SAAADI. This CDR3 has 17 residues. CDR3 loop: CASREVGLQGRYSPLHF. CDR3 DNA: TGCGCCAGCAGGGAAGTAGGGCTACAGGGGCGATATTCACCCCTCCACTTT.